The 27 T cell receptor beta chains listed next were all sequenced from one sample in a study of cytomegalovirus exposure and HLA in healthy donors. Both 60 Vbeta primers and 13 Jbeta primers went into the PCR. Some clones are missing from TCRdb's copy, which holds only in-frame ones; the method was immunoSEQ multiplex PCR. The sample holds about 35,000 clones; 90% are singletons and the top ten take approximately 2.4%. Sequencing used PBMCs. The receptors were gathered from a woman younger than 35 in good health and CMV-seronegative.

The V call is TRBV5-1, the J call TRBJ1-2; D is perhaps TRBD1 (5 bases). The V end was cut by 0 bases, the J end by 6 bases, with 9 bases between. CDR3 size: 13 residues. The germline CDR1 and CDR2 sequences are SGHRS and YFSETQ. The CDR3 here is CASSLEGRNGYTF. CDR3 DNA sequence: TGCGCCAGCAGCTTGGAGGGGAGGAATGGCTACACCTTC.

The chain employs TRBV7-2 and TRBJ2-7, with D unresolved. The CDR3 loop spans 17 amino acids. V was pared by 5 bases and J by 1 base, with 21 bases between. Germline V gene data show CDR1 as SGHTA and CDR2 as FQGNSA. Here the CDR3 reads CASSGPWWYGASYEQYF. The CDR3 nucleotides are TGTGCCAGCAGCGGGCCCTGGTGGTACGGCGCTTCCTACGAGCAGTACTTC.

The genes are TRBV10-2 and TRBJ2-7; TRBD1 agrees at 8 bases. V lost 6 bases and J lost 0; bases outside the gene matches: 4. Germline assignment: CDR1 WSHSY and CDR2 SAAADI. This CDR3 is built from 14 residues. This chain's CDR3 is CASRDRESSYEQYF. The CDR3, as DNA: TGCGCCAGCAGGGACAGGGAAAGCTCCTACGAGCAGTACTTC.

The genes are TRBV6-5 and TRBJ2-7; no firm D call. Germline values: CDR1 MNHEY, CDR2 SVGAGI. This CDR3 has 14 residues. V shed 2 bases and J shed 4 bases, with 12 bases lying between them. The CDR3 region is CASSYTKPRYEQYF. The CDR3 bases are TGTGCCAGCAGTTACACCAAGCCACGTTACGAGCAGTACTTC.

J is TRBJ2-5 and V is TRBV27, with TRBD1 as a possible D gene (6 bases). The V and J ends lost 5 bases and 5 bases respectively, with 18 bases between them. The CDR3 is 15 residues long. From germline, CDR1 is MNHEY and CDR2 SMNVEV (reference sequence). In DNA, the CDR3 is TGTGCCAGCAGTCCCTCCCCCGGCCAGGGGGAGACCCAGTACTTC. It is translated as CASSPSPGQGETQYF.

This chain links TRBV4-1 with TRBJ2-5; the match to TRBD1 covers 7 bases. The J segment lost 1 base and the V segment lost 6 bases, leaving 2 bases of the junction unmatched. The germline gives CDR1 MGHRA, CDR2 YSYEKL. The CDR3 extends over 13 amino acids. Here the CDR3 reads CASRQGFQETQYF. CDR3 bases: TGCGCCAGCAGACAGGGGTTCCAAGAGACCCAGTACTTC.

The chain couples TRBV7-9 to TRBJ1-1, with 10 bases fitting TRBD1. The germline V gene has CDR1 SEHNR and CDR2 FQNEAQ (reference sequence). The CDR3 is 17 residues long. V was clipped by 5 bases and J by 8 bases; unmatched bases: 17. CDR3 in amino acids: CASSHGPGTGASWEAFF. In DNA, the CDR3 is TGTGCCAGCAGCCATGGGCCTGGGACAGGGGCGTCCTGGGAAGCTTTCTTT.

As DNA, the CDR3 is TGTGCCCTCCAGCGGGAGTTCTACGAGCAGTACTTC. Amino acids: CALQREFYEQYF. This chain joins TRBV9 and TRBJ2-7; 8 positions agree with TRBD2. With V trimmed by 10 bases and J by 3 bases, 6 bases remained unmatched. The CDR3 runs 12 residues. Germline V gene sequence: CDR1 SGDLS, CDR2 YYNGEE.

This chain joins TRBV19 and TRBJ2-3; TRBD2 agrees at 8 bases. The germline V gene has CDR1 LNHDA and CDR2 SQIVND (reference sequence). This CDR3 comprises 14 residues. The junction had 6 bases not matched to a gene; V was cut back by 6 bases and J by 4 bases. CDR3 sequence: CASRPGLVPDTQYF. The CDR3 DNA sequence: TGTGCCAGTAGGCCGGGACTAGTCCCAGATACGCAGTATTTT.

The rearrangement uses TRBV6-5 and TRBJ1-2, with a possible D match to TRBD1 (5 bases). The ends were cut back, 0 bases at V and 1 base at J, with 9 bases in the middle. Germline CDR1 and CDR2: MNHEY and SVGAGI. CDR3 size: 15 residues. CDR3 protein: CASSYSIDSNYGYTF. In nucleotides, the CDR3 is TGTGCCAGCAGTTACTCCATCGACAGTAACTATGGCTACACCTTC.

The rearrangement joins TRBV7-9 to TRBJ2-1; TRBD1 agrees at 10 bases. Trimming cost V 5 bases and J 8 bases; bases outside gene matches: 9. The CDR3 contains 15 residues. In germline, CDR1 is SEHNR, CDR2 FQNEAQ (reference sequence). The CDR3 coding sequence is TGTGCCAGCAGCCTAGGACAGGGGGTCGTTGATGAGCAGTTCTTC. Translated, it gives CASSLGQGVVDEQFF.

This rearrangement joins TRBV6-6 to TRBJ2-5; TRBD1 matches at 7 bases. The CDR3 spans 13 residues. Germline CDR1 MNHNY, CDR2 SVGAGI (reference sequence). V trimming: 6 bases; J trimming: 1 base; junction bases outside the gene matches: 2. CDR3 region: CASSRDSQETQYF. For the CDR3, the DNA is TGTGCCAGCAGCCGGGACAGCCAAGAGACCCAGTACTTC.

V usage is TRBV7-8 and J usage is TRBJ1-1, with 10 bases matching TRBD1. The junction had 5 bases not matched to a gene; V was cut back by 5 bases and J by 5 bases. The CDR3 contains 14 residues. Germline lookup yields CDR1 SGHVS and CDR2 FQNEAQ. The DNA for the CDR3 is TGTGCCAGCAGCGGCGGGACAGGGGATACTGAAGCTTTCTTT. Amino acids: CASSGGTGDTEAFF.

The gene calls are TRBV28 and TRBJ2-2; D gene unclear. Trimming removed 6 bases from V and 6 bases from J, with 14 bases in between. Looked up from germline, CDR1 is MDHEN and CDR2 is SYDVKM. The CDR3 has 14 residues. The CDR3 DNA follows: TGTGCCAGCAGGGAGACTCCGAATCCCGGGGAGCTGTTTTTT. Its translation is CASRETPNPGELFF.

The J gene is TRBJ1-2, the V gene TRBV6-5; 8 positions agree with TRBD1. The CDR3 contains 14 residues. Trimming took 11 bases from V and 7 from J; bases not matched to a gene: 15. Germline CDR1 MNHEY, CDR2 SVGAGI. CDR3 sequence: CAGLQGGLGGGYTF. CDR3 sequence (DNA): TGTGCCGGACTACAGGGGGGATTGGGGGGTGGCTACACCTTC.

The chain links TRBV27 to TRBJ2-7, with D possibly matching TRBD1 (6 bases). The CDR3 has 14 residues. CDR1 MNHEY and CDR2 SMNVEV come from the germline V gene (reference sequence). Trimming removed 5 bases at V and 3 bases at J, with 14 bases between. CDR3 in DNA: TGTGCCAGCAGTCCTGACAGGAAGCACTACGAGCAGTACTTC. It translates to CASSPDRKHYEQYF.

The CDR3 protein is CAWGEMSSYEQYF. The CDR3, as DNA: TGTGCCTGGGGGGAGATGAGCTCCTACGAGCAGTACTTC. The chain has TRBV30 and TRBJ2-7; D might be TRBD2 (5 bases). CDR3 length equals 13 residues. Per germline, CDR1 GTSNPN and CDR2 SVGIG (reference sequence). The ends were cut back, 5 bases at V and 0 bases at J, with 11 bases in the middle.

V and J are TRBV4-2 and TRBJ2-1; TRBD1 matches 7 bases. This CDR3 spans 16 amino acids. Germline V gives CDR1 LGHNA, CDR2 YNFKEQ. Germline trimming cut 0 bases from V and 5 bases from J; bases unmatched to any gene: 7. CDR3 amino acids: CASSQEDRVLNNEQFF. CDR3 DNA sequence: TGTGCCAGCAGCCAAGAAGACAGGGTGCTGAACAATGAGCAGTTCTTC.

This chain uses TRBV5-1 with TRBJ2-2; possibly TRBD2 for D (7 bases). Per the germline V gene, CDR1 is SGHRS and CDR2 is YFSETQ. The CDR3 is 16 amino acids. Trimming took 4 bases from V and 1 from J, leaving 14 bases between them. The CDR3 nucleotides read TGCGCCAGCAGCATGGGGGGGGGCGAGAACACCGGGGAGCTGTTTTTT. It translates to CASSMGGGENTGELFF.

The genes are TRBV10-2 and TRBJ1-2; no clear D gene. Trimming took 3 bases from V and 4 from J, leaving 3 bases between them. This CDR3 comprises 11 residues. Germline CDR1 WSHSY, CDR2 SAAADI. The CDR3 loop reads CASSDRYGYTF. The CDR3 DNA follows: TGCGCCAGCAGTGATCGCTATGGCTACACCTTC.

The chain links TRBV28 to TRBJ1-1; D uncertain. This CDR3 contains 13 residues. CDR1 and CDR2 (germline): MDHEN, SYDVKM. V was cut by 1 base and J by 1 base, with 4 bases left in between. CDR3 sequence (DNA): TGTGCCAGCAGTTTATTATGGAACACTGAAGCTTTCTTT. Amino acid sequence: CASSLLWNTEAFF.

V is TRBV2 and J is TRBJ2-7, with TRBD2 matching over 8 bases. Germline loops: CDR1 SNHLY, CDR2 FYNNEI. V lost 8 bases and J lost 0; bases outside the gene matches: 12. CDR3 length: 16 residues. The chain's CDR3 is CASSVVAGTLSYEQYF. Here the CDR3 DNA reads TGTGCCAGCTCGGTGGTAGCGGGAACCCTCTCCTACGAGCAGTACTTC.

CDR3 protein: CAWSEEYSNQPQHF. The CDR3 coding sequence is TGTGCCTGGAGTGAGGAGTATAGCAATCAGCCCCAGCATTTT. This sequence joins TRBV30 and TRBJ1-5; no clear D gene. The CDR3 loop spans 14 amino acids. In germline, CDR1 is GTSNPN, CDR2 SVGIG (reference sequence). V dropped 1 base and J dropped 0 bases, with 7 bases sitting between them.

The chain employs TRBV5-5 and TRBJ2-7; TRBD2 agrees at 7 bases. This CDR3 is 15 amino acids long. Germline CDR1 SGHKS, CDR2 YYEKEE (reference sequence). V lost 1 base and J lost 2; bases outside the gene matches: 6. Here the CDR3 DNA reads TGTGCCAGCAGCTTGCTGGCGGGAGAGGCCTACGAGCAGTACTTC. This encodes CASSLLAGEAYEQYF.

The CDR3 DNA reads TGCGCCAGCAGCCCAGGACAGGGTCCGGATGGCTACACCTTC. This encodes CASSPGQGPDGYTF. The chain joins TRBV5-1 to TRBJ1-2, with TRBD1 matching 8 bases. CDR3 size: 14 residues. The germline gives CDR1 SGHRS, CDR2 YFSETQ. J was trimmed by 6 bases and V by 4 bases; bases with no gene match: 8. Full variable domain (rest looked up from reference TRBV5-1 and TRBJ1-2): KAGVTQTPRYLIKTRGQQVTLSCSPISGHRSVSWYQQTPGQGLQFLFEYFSETQRNKGNFPGRFSGRQFSNSRSEMNVSTLELGDSALYLCASSPGQGPDGYTFGSGTRLTVV.

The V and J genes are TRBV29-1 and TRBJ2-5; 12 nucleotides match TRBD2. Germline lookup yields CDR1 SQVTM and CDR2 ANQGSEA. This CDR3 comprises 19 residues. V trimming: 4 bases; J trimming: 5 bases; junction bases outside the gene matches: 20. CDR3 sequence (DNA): TGCAGCGTTGCGGACGTGGACGGTCTAGCGGGAGGGCCGGAGGAGACCCAGTACTTC. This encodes CSVADVDGLAGGPEETQYF.

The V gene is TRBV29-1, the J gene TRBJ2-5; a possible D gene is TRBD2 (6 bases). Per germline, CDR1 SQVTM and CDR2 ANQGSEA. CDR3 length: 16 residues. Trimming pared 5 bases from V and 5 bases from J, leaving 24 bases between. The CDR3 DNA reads TGCAGCGTTTTAGGGCCCCGCGGGACGAGGATGGAGACCCAGTACTTC. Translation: CSVLGPRGTRMETQYF.